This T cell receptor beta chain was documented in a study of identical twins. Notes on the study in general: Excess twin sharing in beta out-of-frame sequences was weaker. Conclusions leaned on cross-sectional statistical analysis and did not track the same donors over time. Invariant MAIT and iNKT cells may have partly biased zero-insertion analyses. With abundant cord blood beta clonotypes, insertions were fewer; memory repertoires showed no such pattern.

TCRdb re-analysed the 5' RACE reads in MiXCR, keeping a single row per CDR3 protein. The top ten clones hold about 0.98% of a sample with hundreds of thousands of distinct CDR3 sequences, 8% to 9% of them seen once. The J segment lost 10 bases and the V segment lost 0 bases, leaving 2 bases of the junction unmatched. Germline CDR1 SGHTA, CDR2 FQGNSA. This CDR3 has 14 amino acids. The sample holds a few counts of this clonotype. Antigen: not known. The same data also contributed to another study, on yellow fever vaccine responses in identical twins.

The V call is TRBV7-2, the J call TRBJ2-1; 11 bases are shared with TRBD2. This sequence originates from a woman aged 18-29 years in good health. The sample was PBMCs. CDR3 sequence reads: CASSLAGLAVEQFF. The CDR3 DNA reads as TGTGCCAGCAGCTTAGCGGGACTAGCGGTCGAGCAGTTCTTC.